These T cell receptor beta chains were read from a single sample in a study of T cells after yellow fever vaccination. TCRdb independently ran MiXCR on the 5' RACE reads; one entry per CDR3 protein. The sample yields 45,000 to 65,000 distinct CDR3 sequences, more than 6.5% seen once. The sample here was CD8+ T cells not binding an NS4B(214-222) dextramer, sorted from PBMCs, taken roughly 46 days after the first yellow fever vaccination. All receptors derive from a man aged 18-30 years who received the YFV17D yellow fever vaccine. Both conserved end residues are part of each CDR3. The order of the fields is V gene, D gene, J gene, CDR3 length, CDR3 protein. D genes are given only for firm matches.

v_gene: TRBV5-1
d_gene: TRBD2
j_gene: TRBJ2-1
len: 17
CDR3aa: CASSLAGLAGFENEQFF

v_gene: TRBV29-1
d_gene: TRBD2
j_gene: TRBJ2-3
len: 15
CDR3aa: CSVALTSGSTDTQYF

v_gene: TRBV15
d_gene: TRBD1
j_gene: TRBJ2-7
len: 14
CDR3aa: CATSRPGQTYEQYF

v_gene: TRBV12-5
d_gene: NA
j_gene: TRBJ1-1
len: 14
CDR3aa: CASALNNQATEAFF

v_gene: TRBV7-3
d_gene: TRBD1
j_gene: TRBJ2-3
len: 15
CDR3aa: CASSPFRGSTDTQYF

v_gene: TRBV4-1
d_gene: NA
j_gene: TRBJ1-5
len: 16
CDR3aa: CASSQDGGAVGQPQHF

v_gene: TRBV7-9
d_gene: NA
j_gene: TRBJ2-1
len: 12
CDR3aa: CASSFLENEQFF

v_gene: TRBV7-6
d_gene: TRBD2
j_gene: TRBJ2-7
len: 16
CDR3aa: CASSPGLAGGPHEQYF

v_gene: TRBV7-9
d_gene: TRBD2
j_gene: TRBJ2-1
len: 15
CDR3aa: CASSLSGGATNEQFF

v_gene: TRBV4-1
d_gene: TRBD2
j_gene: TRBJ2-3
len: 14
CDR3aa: CASSQWASGGTQYF

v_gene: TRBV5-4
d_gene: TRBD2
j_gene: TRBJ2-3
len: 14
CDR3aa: CASSLPGGTDTQYF

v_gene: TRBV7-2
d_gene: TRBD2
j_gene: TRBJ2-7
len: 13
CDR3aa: CASSSWGGSAQYF

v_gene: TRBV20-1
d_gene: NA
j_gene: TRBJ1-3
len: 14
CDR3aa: CSARGQNPGNTIYF

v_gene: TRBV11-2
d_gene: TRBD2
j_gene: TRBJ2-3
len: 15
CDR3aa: CASSLVGGAVDTQYF

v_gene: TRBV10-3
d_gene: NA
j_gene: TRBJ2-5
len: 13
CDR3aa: CAISEEGRETQYF

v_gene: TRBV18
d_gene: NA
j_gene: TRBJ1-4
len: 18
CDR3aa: CASSPIPAPDATNEKLFF

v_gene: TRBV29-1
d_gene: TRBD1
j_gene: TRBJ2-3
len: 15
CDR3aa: CSVEDNRGMRDTQYF

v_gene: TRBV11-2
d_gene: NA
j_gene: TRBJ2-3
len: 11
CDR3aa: CASSDLGWSYF

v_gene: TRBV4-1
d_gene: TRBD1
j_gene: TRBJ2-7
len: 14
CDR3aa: CASSRQGLGYEQYF

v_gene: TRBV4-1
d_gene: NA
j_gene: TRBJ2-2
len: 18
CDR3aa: CASSHPRALRVEAGELFF

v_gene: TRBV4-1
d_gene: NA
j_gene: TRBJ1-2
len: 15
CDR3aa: CASSPPGSLNYGYTF

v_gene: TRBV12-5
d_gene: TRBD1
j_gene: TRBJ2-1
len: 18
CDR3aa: CASGLVLWDRGPSNEQFF

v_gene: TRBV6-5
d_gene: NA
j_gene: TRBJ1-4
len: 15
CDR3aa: CATDEPGTAGEKLFF

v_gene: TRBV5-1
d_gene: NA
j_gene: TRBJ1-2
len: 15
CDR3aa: CASSLERGVGYGYTF

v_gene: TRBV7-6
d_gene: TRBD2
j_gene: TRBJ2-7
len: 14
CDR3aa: CASSMGLAGDEQYF

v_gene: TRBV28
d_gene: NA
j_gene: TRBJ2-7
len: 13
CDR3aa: CASSSWTPCEQYF

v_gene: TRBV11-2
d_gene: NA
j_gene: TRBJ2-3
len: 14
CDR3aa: CASSPATGPDTQYF

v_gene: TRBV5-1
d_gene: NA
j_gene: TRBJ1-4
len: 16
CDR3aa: CASSLELSGGSEKLFF

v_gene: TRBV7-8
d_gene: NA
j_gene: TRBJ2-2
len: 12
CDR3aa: CASSLAPGELFF

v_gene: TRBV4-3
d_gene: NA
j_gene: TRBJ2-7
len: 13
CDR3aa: CASSPGDSYEQYF

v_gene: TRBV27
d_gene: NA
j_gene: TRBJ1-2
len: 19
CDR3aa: CASSSRDPGRSSVYYGYTF

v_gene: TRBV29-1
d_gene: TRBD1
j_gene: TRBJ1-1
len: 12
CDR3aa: CRVGTVGTEAFF

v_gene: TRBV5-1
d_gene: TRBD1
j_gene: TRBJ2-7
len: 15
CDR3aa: CASSTTGGLPYEQYF

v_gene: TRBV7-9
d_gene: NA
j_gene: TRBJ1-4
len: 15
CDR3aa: CASSLKGAEGEKLFF

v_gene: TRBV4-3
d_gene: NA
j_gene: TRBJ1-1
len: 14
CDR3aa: CASSQDRLFTEAFF

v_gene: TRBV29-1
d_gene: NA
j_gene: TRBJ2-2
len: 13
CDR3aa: CSVPLGSGGELFF